This TCR beta chain came from a study of OX40 agonist ivuxolimab in advanced cancers. The sample holds a few counts of this clone. Produced via immunoSEQ multiplex PCR; TCRdb's table is partial and in-frame only. The table has approximately 33,000 clones, 88% seen once. Peripheral blood came from all dose cohorts at three timepoints. CDR1 and CDR2 (germline): SGHTA, FQGNSA. The CDR3 sequence is 16 residues long. V lost 5 bases, J lost 6 bases, and 23 bases lay in between. The clonotype was recovered from an adult with an advanced solid tumor such as melanoma, head and neck, liver or kidney cancer. The chain carries TRBV7-2 and TRBJ2-7; D tentatively reads TRBD1 or TRBD2 (5 bases each). The sample here was CD4+ or CD8+ T cells sorted from blood, taken in a trial of the OX40 agonist ivuxolimab. As DNA, the CDR3 is TGTGCCAGCAGCCCAACGGCCACTAGTGATGGGACCGAGCAGTACTTC. As protein: CASSPTATSDGTEQYF.